This TCR beta chain was captured in a study of blood T cell repertoires in COVID-19. Study details: Sources were T cells, B-cell-depleted T cells, or PBMCs; the material itself was cDNA or gDNA.

V lost 0 bases and J 5 bases, leaving 10 bases between the germline ends. CDR3 length: 15 residues. The germline CDR1 and CDR2 sequences are SGHTA and FQGNSA. Authors' analysis steps: Reference gene primer amplification gave estimated nucleated cell counts. Sequencing was performed with immunoSEQ multiplex PCR; in TCRdb, only in-frame clones are kept and a portion is missing. That table supplies the V and J calls and clone size; D and trimming were determined from the DNA. The sample comprises some 100,000 clones, approximately 87% of which are singletons, and 9.5% to 15% rests with the top ten. The V and J genes are TRBV7-2 and TRBJ1-4; D remains unclear. The TCR was taken from a human donor in a cohort sampled during active COVID-19. Specimen: peripheral blood. The CDR3 region has the DNA TGTGCCAGCAGCTTAGCGGAGGGAAAAAATGAAAAACTGTTTTTT. Translated: CASSLAEGKNEKLFF.